Listed below are T cell receptor beta chains from one sample, sequenced in a study of T cell responses to AZD1222 COVID-19 vaccine. This table comes from immunoSEQ multiplex PCR, and its TCRdb copy is limited to in-frame clones, with some not included. The data hold approximately 100,000 clones, with over 75% observed a single time. The sequenced sample was peripheral blood, obtained on day 0 of AZD1222 vaccination. The receptors shown here come from an adult in good health. Each CDR3 is given with its conserved first and last residue. The D gene is left open where the match is weak. A clone size is listed for some rows: how often the clone was seen (once, few, many), or a class if it is expanded.

V: TRBV11-3
size: .
J: TRBJ2-1
D: TRBD1
CDR3: CASGSGTGPYNEQFF
DNA: TGTGCCAGCGGGTCCGGGACAGGGCCCTACAATGAGCAGTTCTTC

V: TRBV2
size: .
J: TRBJ2-2
D: TRBD1
CDR3: CAARTGGAGELFF
DNA: TGTGCCGCGCGGACAGGGGGGGCCGGGGAGCTGTTTTTT

V: TRBV6-5
size: .
J: TRBJ2-2
D: TRBD1
CDR3: CASSRRQGGTGELFF
DNA: TGTGCCAGCAGCCGAAGACAGGGGGGTACCGGGGAGCTGTTTTTT

V: TRBV10-2
size: .
J: TRBJ1-3
D: .
CDR3: CASSTGNSGNTIYF
DNA: TGCGCCAGCAGCACGGGAAACTCTGGAAACACCATATATTTT

V: TRBV6-6
size: once
J: TRBJ2-7
D: TRBD2
CDR3: CASSALAGGPYEQYF
DNA: TGTGCCAGCAGCGCGCTAGCGGGAGGGCCCTACGAGCAGTACTTC

V: TRBV27
size: .
J: TRBJ2-2
D: TRBD2
CDR3: CASSLWTGGTGELFF
DNA: TGTGCCAGCAGTTTATGGACGGGAGGTACCGGGGAGCTGTTTTTT

V: TRBV7-2
size: few
J: TRBJ2-1
D: .
CDR3: CASSSIDSVNEQFF
DNA: TGTGCCAGCAGCTCGATCGACTCGGTCAATGAGCAGTTCTTC

V: TRBV11-2
size: .
J: TRBJ2-1
D: .
CDR3: CASSPPLTGNEQFF
DNA: TGTGCCAGCAGCCCACCTTTAACCGGCAATGAGCAGTTCTTC

V: TRBV7-9
size: .
J: TRBJ2-1
D: TRBD2
CDR3: CASSLLAGGVGEQFF
DNA: TGTGCCAGCAGCTTATTAGCGGGAGGGGTGGGTGAGCAGTTCTTC

V: TRBV18
size: few
J: TRBJ2-7
D: .
CDR3: CASSPGGDYEQYF
DNA: TGTGCCAGCTCCCCCGGGGGAGACTACGAGCAGTACTTC

V: TRBV7-8
size: .
J: TRBJ1-1
D: TRBD1
CDR3: CASSPQGTGYTEAFF
DNA: TGTGCCAGCAGCCCACAAGGGACAGGATACACTGAAGCTTTCTTT

V: TRBV5-1
size: .
J: TRBJ2-1
D: .
CDR3: CASLAAGSSYNEQFF
DNA: TGCGCCAGTTTAGCGGCCGGAAGCTCCTACAATGAGCAGTTCTTC

V: TRBV5-6
size: .
J: TRBJ2-1
D: TRBD1
CDR3: CASTGTVIYNEQFF
DNA: TGTGCCAGTACCGGGACAGTAATATACAATGAGCAGTTCTTC

V: TRBV6-5
size: .
J: TRBJ2-3
D: TRBD1
CDR3: CAQGDRGITDTQYF
DNA: TGTGCCCAGGGGGACAGGGGGATCACAGATACGCAGTATTTT

V: TRBV5-6
size: .
J: TRBJ1-5
D: .
CDR3: CASSLAGATQPQHF
DNA: TGTGCCAGCAGCTTGGCCGGAGCAACCCAGCCCCAGCATTTT

V: TRBV5-4
size: .
J: TRBJ2-7
D: .
CDR3: CASSSMRDSSYEQYF
DNA: TGTGCCAGCAGCTCAATGAGGGACTCTTCCTACGAGCAGTACTTC

V: TRBV27
size: .
J: TRBJ2-7
D: TRBD2
CDR3: CASSSAVPFRGGYEQYF
DNA: TGTGCCAGCAGTTCGGCCGTACCATTCCGGGGGGGCTACGAGCAGTACTTC

V: TRBV5-4
size: .
J: TRBJ1-1
D: .
CDR3: CASSVQGNTEAFF
DNA: TGTGCCAGCAGCGTCCAGGGTAACACTGAAGCTTTCTTT

V: TRBV9
size: .
J: TRBJ2-3
D: .
CDR3: CASSARTDTQYF
DNA: TGTGCCAGCAGCGCCCGCACAGATACGCAGTATTTT

V: TRBV30
size: .
J: TRBJ1-4
D: .
CDR3: CACPSSRGATNEKLFF
DNA: TGTGCCTGCCCCTCAAGTAGGGGTGCAACTAATGAAAAACTGTTTTTT

V: TRBV5-1
size: .
J: TRBJ1-1
D: .
CDR3: CASRGVTDTEAFF
DNA: TGCGCCAGCAGAGGCGTCACGGACACTGAAGCTTTCTTT

V: TRBV5-1
size: .
J: TRBJ1-1
D: TRBD1
CDR3: CARAGRGQVTEAFF
DNA: TGCGCCAGAGCAGGAAGGGGGCAGGTGACTGAAGCTTTCTTT

V: TRBV20-1
size: .
J: TRBJ2-1
D: TRBD2
CDR3: CSASKLAGDNEQFF
DNA: TGCAGTGCTAGTAAACTAGCGGGAGACAATGAGCAGTTCTTC

V: TRBV7-2
size: .
J: TRBJ2-3
D: .
CDR3: CASSLVGGAENTDTQYF
DNA: TGTGCCAGCAGCTTAGTGGGGGGAGCGGAAAACACAGATACGCAGTATTTT

V: TRBV15
size: .
J: TRBJ2-2
D: .
CDR3: CATSRVGQPGANTGELFF
DNA: TGTGCCACCAGCAGAGTCGGGCAGCCAGGCGCGAACACCGGGGAGCTGTTTTTT

V: TRBV20-1
size: .
J: TRBJ2-7
D: .
CDR3: CSASRGTPSHEQYF
DNA: TGCAGTGCTAGTCGGGGGACACCGAGCCACGAGCAGTACTTC

V: TRBV6-5
size: .
J: TRBJ1-1
D: TRBD1
CDR3: CASGGGGTEAFF
DNA: TGTGCCAGCGGAGGGGGCGGCACTGAAGCTTTCTTT

V: TRBV30
size: .
J: TRBJ2-1
D: .
CDR3: CAWGGGSSYNEQFF
DNA: TGTGCCTGGGGGGGCGGGAGCTCCTACAATGAGCAGTTCTTC

V: TRBV3-1/TRBV3-2
size: once
J: TRBJ1-1
D: .
CDR3: CASSPEGRIDTEAFF
DNA: TGTGCCAGCAGCCCCGAGGGACGGATCGACACTGAAGCTTTCTTT

V: TRBV4-1
size: .
J: TRBJ1-1
D: .
CDR3: CASSQVIKLTVGAFF
DNA: TGCGCCAGCAGCCAAGTAATTAAGTTGACGGTAGGAGCTTTCTTT

V: TRBV10-2
size: .
J: TRBJ1-1
D: .
CDR3: CASSEGANTEAFF
DNA: TGCGCCAGCAGTGAGGGGGCGAACACTGAAGCTTTCTTT

V: TRBV5-4
size: .
J: TRBJ1-2
D: TRBD1
CDR3: CASSLPQGNYGYTF
DNA: TGTGCCAGCAGCTTGCCACAGGGGAACTATGGCTACACCTTC

V: TRBV2
size: .
J: TRBJ2-7
D: .
CDR3: CASERTRYEQYF
DNA: TGTGCCAGCGAGAGGACACGCTACGAGCAGTACTTC

V: TRBV30
size: few
J: TRBJ1-6
D: .
CDR3: CAWRAPGRRYSPLHF
DNA: TGTGCCTGGAGGGCTCCGGGGAGGCGATATTCACCCCTCCACTTT

V: TRBV7-8
size: .
J: TRBJ1-4
D: TRBD1
CDR3: CASSPGTGSFATNEKLFF
DNA: TGTGCCAGCAGTCCCGGGACAGGGTCATTCGCAACTAATGAAAAACTGTTTTTT

V: TRBV27
size: .
J: TRBJ1-1
D: .
CDR3: CASSLSGYTEAFF
DNA: TGTGCCAGCAGTTTATCGGGGTACACTGAAGCTTTCTTT

V: TRBV2
size: few
J: TRBJ2-1
D: .
CDR3: CASSEGGGLEQFF
DNA: TGTGCCAGCAGTGAAGGTGGGGGGCTGGAGCAGTTCTTC

V: TRBV10-3
size: .
J: TRBJ1-2
D: .
CDR3: CAISEGTAGITNYGYTF
DNA: TGTGCCATCAGCGAAGGGACTGCCGGAATTACTAACTATGGCTACACCTTC

V: TRBV24-1
size: .
J: TRBJ1-2
D: .
CDR3: CATSDYDGGPYGYTF
DNA: TGTGCCACCAGTGATTACGACGGCGGCCCCTATGGCTACACCTTC

V: TRBV5-5
size: .
J: TRBJ2-7
D: TRBD2
CDR3: CASSLGGELAVHEQYF
DNA: TGTGCCAGCAGCTTGGGGGGAGAACTAGCGGTACACGAGCAGTACTTC

V: TRBV12-5
size: .
J: TRBJ2-2
D: .
CDR3: CASGSPWTENTGELFF
DNA: TGTGCTAGTGGTTCCCCGTGGACAGAGAACACCGGGGAGCTGTTTTTT

V: TRBV6-6
size: .
J: TRBJ2-5
D: .
CDR3: CASRKGGGPKGETQYF
DNA: TGTGCCAGCAGAAAAGGTGGGGGTCCAAAAGGAGAGACCCAGTACTTC